This T cell receptor (beta chain) was sequenced for a study of healthy donors' naive CD4 and CD8 T cells. Overall study results and limits: Roughly an eighth of CD4/CD8 propensity variance appeared explained by V, J and CDR3 charge. Alpha and beta chains were sequenced in bulk without pairing.

Germline values: CDR1 SNHLY, CDR2 FYNNEI. Between the trimmed V and J ends, which lost 6 bases and 5 bases, there was a span of 13 bases. The CDR3 is 13 amino acids. A linear amplification protocol produced the TCR libraries from about 450 ng of total RNA. TCRdb itself ran the reads through MiXCR, one entry per CDR3 protein. The sample has roughly 200,000 distinct CDR3 sequences; about 70% are singletons. The sample holds one count of this clonotype. The target antigen is unknown. This TCR was recovered from a pool of human donors in good health; the sample pools cells from several healthy donors. The specimen sequenced was naive CD4+ and CD8+ T cells sorted from blood, pooled from several donors. This chain connects TRBV2 to TRBJ1-2, with D hard to call. The CDR3 spells CASRGNGLYGYTF. Written as DNA, the CDR3 is TGTGCCAGCAGGGGGAACGGCCTTTATGGCTACACCTTC.